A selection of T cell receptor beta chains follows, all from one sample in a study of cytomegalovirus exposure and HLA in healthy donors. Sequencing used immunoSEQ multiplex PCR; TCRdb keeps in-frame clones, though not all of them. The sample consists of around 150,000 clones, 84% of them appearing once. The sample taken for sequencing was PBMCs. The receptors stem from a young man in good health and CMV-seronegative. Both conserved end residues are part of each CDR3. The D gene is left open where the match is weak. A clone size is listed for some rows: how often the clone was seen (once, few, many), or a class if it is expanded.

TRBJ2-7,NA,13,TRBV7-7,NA,CASSSTGWGEQYF,TGTGCCAGCAGCTCCACAGGATGGGGCGAGCAGTACTTC
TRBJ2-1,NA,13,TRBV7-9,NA,CASSPDVPGEQFF,TGTGCCAGCAGTCCCGACGTACCGGGTGAGCAGTTCTTC
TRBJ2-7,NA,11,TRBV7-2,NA,CASSPQGRQYF,TGTGCCAGCAGCCCTCAGGGGAGGCAGTACTTC
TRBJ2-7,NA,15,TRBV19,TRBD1,CASCPGTGVIYEQYF,TGTGCCAGCTGTCCCGGGACAGGGGTCATCTACGAGCAGTACTTC
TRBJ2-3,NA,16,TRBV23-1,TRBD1,CASSPPTGAYTDTQYF,TGCGCCAGCAGCCCCCCTACAGGGGCTTACACAGATACGCAGTATTTT
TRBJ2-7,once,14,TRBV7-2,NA,CASSDTSSPYEQYF,TGTGCCAGCAGCGACACGAGCAGCCCCTACGAGCAGTACTTC
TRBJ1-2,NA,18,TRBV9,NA,CASSVVGRVSIGNYGYTF,TGTGCCAGCAGCGTAGTTGGCAGGGTGTCGATCGGAAACTATGGCTACACCTTC
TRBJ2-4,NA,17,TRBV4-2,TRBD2,CASSQTWEGEAKNIQYF,TGTGCCAGCAGCCAAACTTGGGAGGGTGAGGCCAAAAACATTCAGTACTTC
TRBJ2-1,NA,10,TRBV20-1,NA,CSASDNEQFF,TGCAGTGCAAGCGATAATGAGCAGTTCTTC
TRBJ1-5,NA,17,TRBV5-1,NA,CASSPGAGARGNQPQHF,TGCGCCAGCAGCCCGGGGGCGGGGGCGCGCGGCAATCAGCCCCAGCATTTT
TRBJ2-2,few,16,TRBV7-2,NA,CASSPAGGINTGELFF,TGTGCCAGCAGCCCCGCTGGCGGGATTAACACCGGGGAGCTGTTTTTT
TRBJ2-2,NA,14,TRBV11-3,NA,CASSLSRNTGELFF,TGTGCCAGCAGCTTGTCCAGAAACACCGGGGAGCTGTTTTTT
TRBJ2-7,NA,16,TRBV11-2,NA,CASSLDLAGIPYEQYF,TGTGCCAGCAGCTTAGATCTGGCCGGGATACCCTACGAGCAGTACTTC
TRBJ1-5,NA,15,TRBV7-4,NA,CASSAHRDFNQPQHF,TGTGCCAGCAGCGCTCACCGGGACTTCAATCAGCCCCAGCATTTT
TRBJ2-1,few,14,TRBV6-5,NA,CASSYSDSYNEQFF,TGTGCCAGCAGTTACTCGGACAGCTACAATGAGCAGTTCTTC
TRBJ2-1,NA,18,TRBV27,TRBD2,CASSLRLAGDPGKNEQFF,TGTGCCAGCAGTCTTCGACTAGCGGGAGACCCAGGGAAGAATGAGCAGTTCTTC
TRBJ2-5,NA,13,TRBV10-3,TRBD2,CAISPGLDETQYF,TGTGCCATCAGTCCGGGACTAGATGAGACCCAGTACTTC
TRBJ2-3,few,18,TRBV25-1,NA,CASSGTGHTLRNTDTQYF,TGTGCCAGCAGTGGAACAGGACATACCCTCAGAAACACAGATACGCAGTATTTT
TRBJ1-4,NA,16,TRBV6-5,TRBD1,CASSYSGTGGDEKLFF,TGTGCCAGCAGTTACTCCGGGACAGGGGGTGACGAAAAACTGTTTTTT
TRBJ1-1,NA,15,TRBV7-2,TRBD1,CASSLEGGTGGLAFF,TGTGCCAGCAGCTTAGAGGGGGGGACAGGGGGCTTGGCTTTCTTT
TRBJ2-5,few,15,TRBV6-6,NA,CASRVILADQETQYF,TGTGCCAGCAGGGTGATTCTAGCAGATCAAGAGACCCAGTACTTC
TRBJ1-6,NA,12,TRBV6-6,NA,CASRETARTLHF,TGTGCCAGCAGGGAGACAGCTCGGACCCTCCACTTT
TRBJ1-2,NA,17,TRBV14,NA,CASSRRHPNGKNYGYTF,TGTGCCAGCAGCCGCCGGCACCCTAACGGGAAGAACTATGGCTACACCTTC
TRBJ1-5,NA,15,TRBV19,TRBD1,CASRTGGSSNQPQHF,TGTGCCAGTAGAACAGGGGGCTCTAGCAATCAGCCCCAGCATTTT
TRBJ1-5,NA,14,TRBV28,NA,CASSLPSPLPTQHF,TGTGCCAGCAGTTTACCATCTCCTCTTCCTACCCAGCATTTT
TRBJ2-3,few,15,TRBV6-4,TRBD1,CASSQTGGITDTQYF,TGTGCCAGCAGCCAGACAGGGGGTATCACAGATACGCAGTATTTT
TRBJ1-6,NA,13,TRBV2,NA,CASKGTLGFPLHF,TGTGCGAGCAAAGGGACACTTGGGTTCCCCCTCCACTTT